One and the same sample provided the 23 T cell receptor beta chains below, sequenced in a study of CD8 T cells in ankylosing spondylitis. The antigens for these receptors are not known. TCRdb passed the 5' RACE reads through MiXCR, listing each CDR3 protein once. The data show some 220,000 distinct CDR3 sequences, with 6% to 8% seen just once and 13% to 15% held by the top ten. Findings and limits, study-wide: What appeared characteristic of ankylosing spondylitis blood was a TCR beta motif of seven to nine highly homologous variants.

The sequenced sample consisted of blood, either unsorted or a sorted T cell fraction (not recorded which). These receptor sequences come from a male donor with ankylosing spondylitis.

This clonotype was seen repeatedly, ten times or more. This chain links TRBV6-1 with TRBJ1-5, with unresolved D. Trimming took off 6 bases at V and 5 bases at J, with 11 bases between the two ends. CDR1 MNHNS and CDR2 SASEGT come from the germline V gene. CDR3 length: 13 amino acids. Here the CDR3 reads CASRGGGYQPQHF. The DNA for the CDR3 is TGTGCCAGCAGGGGCGGAGGGTATCAGCCCCAGCATTTT.

This clonotype was seen only once. The chain has TRBV20-1 and TRBJ2-7; no reliable D call. This CDR3 has 13 amino acids. Germline CDR1 DFQATT, CDR2 SNEGSKA (reference sequence). The V end lost 6 bases, the J end lost 3 bases, and 15 bases lay between the germline ends. Written as DNA, the CDR3 is TGCAGTGCCACTGGAAGTGCCTACTACGAGCAGTACTTC. This gives the protein CSATGSAYYEQYF.

This chain connects TRBV7-6 to TRBJ1-4; maybe TRBD1 (6 bases). There are 16 residues in the CDR3. V was pared by 1 base and J by 6 bases, with 15 bases between. Germline CDR1 reads SGHVS; CDR2 reads FNYEAQ. DNA for the CDR3: TGTGCCAGCAGCTTAGGACCAGGGGTGGGAGATGAAAAACTGTTTTTT. Its translation: CASSLGPGVGDEKLFF.

This clonotype turned up a few times. The chain uses TRBV10-2 and TRBJ2-1, with 10 positions matching TRBD2. The V segment lost 10 bases and the J segment 6 bases; nucleotides outside the gene matches: 15. Germline CDR1 and CDR2: WSHSY and SAAADI. The CDR3 loop spans 16 amino acids. CDR3 residues: CAIGDLAGVKFNEQFF. CDR3 DNA: TGCGCCATTGGTGATCTAGCGGGAGTAAAGTTCAATGAGCAGTTCTTC.

This clonotype was seen at least ten times. This chain links TRBV28 with TRBJ2-7; possibly TRBD1 for D (6 bases). Trimming took off 2 bases at V and 2 bases at J, with 13 bases between the two ends. Germline V gene data show CDR1 as MDHEN and CDR2 as SYDVKM. CDR3 length: 15 amino acids. The CDR3 sequence is CASSLGYRVPYEQYF. The CDR3 region has the DNA TGTGCCAGCAGTTTAGGATACAGGGTTCCCTACGAGCAGTACTTC.

In its sample, this clonotype was seen many times. CDR3 sequence: CASSKRAGGEETQYF. In DNA form, the CDR3 reads TGTGCCAGCAGCAAAAGGGCGGGGGGCGAGGAGACCCAGTACTTC. The chain is built from TRBV21-1 and TRBJ2-5; TRBD1 was called by the table and not checked on the DNA. TRBV21-1 is shown as a pseudogene. This CDR3 contains 15 residues.

This clonotype was counted at least ten times. The chain employs TRBV24-1 and TRBJ2-2; D remains ambiguous. Germline V CDR1 and CDR2: KGHDR, SFDVKD. The CDR3 extends over 14 amino acids. Trimming left V 0 bases short and J 4 bases short, with 5 bases between. CDR3 loop: CATSDLLVTGELFF. The DNA for the CDR3 is TGTGCCACCAGTGATTTGCTAGTCACCGGGGAGCTGTTTTTT.

The chain is built from TRBV10-3 and TRBJ2-1; possibly TRBD1 for D (6 bases). The V and J ends lost 3 bases and 8 bases respectively, with 17 bases between them. The CDR3 loop spans 15 amino acids. The germline gives CDR1 ENHRY, CDR2 SYGVKD. CDR3 nucleotide sequence: TGTGCCATCAGTGAATCACAGGGAATAATCGATGAGCAGTTCTTC. Translating it yields CAISESQGIIDEQFF.

At least ten counts were recorded for this clonotype. This chain connects TRBV7-9 to TRBJ1-2, with a tentative D call TRBD1 (6 bases). The CDR3 is made up of 12 amino acids. With 2 bases removed from V and 10 bases from J, the gap between germline ends came to 11 bases. The germline CDR1 and CDR2 sequences are SEHNR and FQNEAQ (reference sequence). For the CDR3, the DNA is TGTGCCAGCAGCTTAACGGGGGCAGACTACACCTTC. It translates to CASSLTGADYTF.

In this sample, this clonotype turned up many times. The chain links TRBV7-9 to TRBJ1-1, with D perhaps TRBD1 (6 bases). Trimming shortened V by 4 bases and J by 0 bases, and 12 bases separated the two germline ends. The CDR3 sequence is 15 residues long. Per the germline V gene, CDR1 is SEHNR and CDR2 is FQNEAQ (reference sequence). CDR3 protein: CASSSGDNMNTEAFF. The CDR3 nucleotides are TGTGCCAGCAGCTCAGGGGACAACATGAACACTGAAGCTTTCTTT.

In its sample, this clonotype was seen many times. The rearrangement joins TRBV5-6 to TRBJ2-1; 13 nucleotides align to TRBD2. CDR3 length equals 15 residues. Per the germline V gene, CDR1 is SGHDT and CDR2 is YYEEEE. V trimming: 2 bases; J trimming: 8 bases; junction bases outside the gene matches: 4. The DNA for the CDR3 is TGTGCCAGCAGCTTAGGGACTAGCGGGATAGATGAGCAGTTCTTC. It translates to CASSLGTSGIDEQFF. The full variable domain, its missing parts supplied by reference TRBV5-6 and TRBJ2-1, is DAGVTQSPTHLIKTRGQQVTLRCSPKSGHDTVSWYQQALGQGPQFIFQYYEEEERQRGNFPDRFSGHQFPNYSSELNVNALLLGDSALYLCASSLGTSGIDEQFFGPGTRLTVL.

This clonotype was seen at least ten times. The chain employs TRBV27 and TRBJ2-7; 7 bases match TRBD1. This CDR3 has 17 residues. Germline V CDR1 and CDR2: MNHEY, SMNVEV (reference sequence). Germline trimming cut 7 bases from V and 6 bases from J; bases unmatched to any gene: 21. As DNA, the CDR3 is TGTGCCAGCACCGGCAGATTGGTAAGACAGGGTCTTTCCGAGCAGTACTTC. It codes for CASTGRLVRQGLSEQYF.

The V gene is TRBV7-9, the J gene TRBJ1-2; D is uncertain. The V and J ends lost 10 bases and 4 bases respectively, with 10 bases between them. Germline values: CDR1 SEHNR, CDR2 FQNEAQ (reference sequence). This CDR3 has 11 amino acids. This CDR3 is CATEDLYGYTF. CDR3 in DNA: TGTGCCACCGAGGACCTCTATGGCTACACCTTC. The entire variable domain, with the rest obtained from reference TRBV7-9 and TRBJ1-2, is as follows: DTGVSQNPRHKITKRGQNVTFRCDPISEHNRLYWYRQTLGQGPEFLTYFQNEAQLEKSRLLSDRFSAERPKGSFSTLEIQRTEQGDSAMYLCATEDLYGYTFGSGTRLTVV.

This clonotype was counted between two and nine times. CDR3 region: CSADSYNEQFF. CDR3 nucleotides: TGCAGTGCTGACAGTTACAATGAGCAGTTCTTC. This chain joins TRBV20-1 and TRBJ2-1, with D perhaps matching TRBD1 (5 bases). V lost 5 bases to trimming and J lost 4 bases, with 6 bases between them. The CDR3 consists of 11 residues. CDR1 is DFQATT, CDR2 SNEGSKA, per germline (reference sequence).

This clonotype was seen ten or more times. The V gene is TRBV20-1, the J gene TRBJ2-3, with 9 nucleotides matching TRBD1. The junction had 10 bases not matched to a gene; V was cut back by 5 bases and J by 4 bases. In germline, CDR1 is DFQATT, CDR2 SNEGSKA (reference sequence). This CDR3 contains 15 residues. The CDR3 reads CSAPVDRGFPDTQYF. The CDR3 nucleotides are TGCAGTGCTCCTGTAGACAGGGGGTTCCCAGATACGCAGTATTTT.

This clonotype was recorded many times. The chain joins TRBV5-1 to TRBJ2-3; 10 bases map to TRBD1. The germline V gene has CDR1 SGHRS and CDR2 YFSETQ. Unmatched junction bases numbered 6, after V lost 4 bases and J lost 4 bases. CDR3 length: 15 residues. Here the CDR3 reads CASSEGQGLADTQYF. The CDR3 region has the DNA TGCGCCAGCAGCGAGGGACAGGGGCTAGCAGATACGCAGTATTTT.

This clonotype showed up many times. V usage is TRBV9 and J usage is TRBJ1-2, with a tentative D call TRBD1 (6 bases). Germline assignment: CDR1 SGDLS and CDR2 YYNGEE. The V gene lost 5 bases and the J gene lost 6 bases, with 17 bases spanning the gap. The CDR3 has 14 residues. The CDR3 region has the DNA TGTGCCAGCAGACGAAAGGGGGGAAGCGATGGCTACACCTTC. Protein product: CASRRKGGSDGYTF.

This clonotype was recorded many times. The rearrangement joins TRBV27 to TRBJ2-2; TRBD1 or TRBD2 may be the D gene (6 bases each). This CDR3 region has 14 residues. V was clipped by 8 bases and J by 4 bases, with 14 bases between them. Germline V gives CDR1 MNHEY, CDR2 SMNVEV (reference sequence). CDR3 in DNA: TGTGCCAGCTCTATCCGGGGGCTCACCGGGGAGCTGTTTTTT. Amino acids: CASSIRGLTGELFF.

In regard to this clonotype: Relative to the germline gene, one junction end is altered; a read error may explain this. The rearrangement uses TRBV9 and TRBJ1-1; the match to TRBD1 covers 8 bases. Germline-derived CDR1 and CDR2 are SGDLS and YYNGEE. The CDR3 spans 13 residues. CDR3 sequence reads: CASSRDRGAESFF. CDR3 coding DNA: TGTGCCAGCAGCCGCGACAGGGGAGCTGAATCTTTCTTT.

The CDR3 is CASSERRRTGGSFF. As DNA, the CDR3 is TGTGCCAGCAGTGAACGAAGAAGGACAGGGGGATCGTTCTTC. The V and J genes are TRBV27 and TRBJ2-1, with 10 bases identical to TRBD1. The CDR3 consists of 14 residues. Unmatched junction bases numbered 13, after V lost 5 bases and J lost 15 bases. The germline gives CDR1 MNHEY, CDR2 SMNVEV (reference sequence).

This clonotype was counted ten times or more. The chain combines TRBV29-1 with TRBJ2-1; D possibly corresponds to TRBD2 (5 bases). The CDR3 sequence is 14 residues long. The V and J ends lost 5 bases and 4 bases respectively, with 15 bases between them. Germline CDR1 SQVTM, CDR2 ANQGSEA. Here the CDR3 DNA reads TGCAGCGTTAACGGAGCGGAGGAGTACAATGAGCAGTTCTTC. This gives the protein CSVNGAEEYNEQFF.

This clonotype has a count of ten or more. The chain carries TRBV5-1 and TRBJ2-3, with 12 bases lining up with TRBD1. J gave up 6 bases and V 4 bases, and 9 bases lay outside the gene matches. The CDR3 runs 16 residues. CDR1 and CDR2 (germline): SGHRS, YFSETQ. The CDR3 sequence is CASSPQGQGALDTQYF. The CDR3 DNA sequence: TGCGCCAGCAGCCCGCAGGGACAGGGGGCGTTGGATACGCAGTATTTT.

This clonotype was found many times. This rearrangement joins TRBV9 to TRBJ1-1; tentative D call: TRBD1 (6 bases). CDR1 SGDLS and CDR2 YYNGEE come from the germline V gene. V was cut by 3 bases and J by 5 bases, with 17 bases left in between. This CDR3 is built from 15 residues. The CDR3 protein is CASSAHPGAGTEAFF. DNA for the CDR3: TGTGCCAGCAGCGCACATCCGGGGGCAGGAACTGAAGCTTTCTTT.